The 4 T cell receptor beta chains below all came from one sample that was sequenced in a study of blood T cell repertoires in COVID-19. Clones were read by immunoSEQ multiplex PCR, and TCRdb kept only the in-frame ones, dropping some. The table has some 260,000 clones, about 87% seen once. The sequencing sample was made of peripheral blood. These receptors all stem from a woman aged 70-85 years with COVID-19, enrolled during active disease.

V usage is TRBV27 and J usage is TRBJ1-2; TRBD1 matches 12 bases. Germline loops: CDR1 MNHEY, CDR2 SMNVEV (reference sequence). There are 16 residues in the CDR3. V shed 4 bases, J shed 8 bases, and the junction held 11 bases outside the gene matches. The CDR3 coding sequence is TGTGCCAGCAGTTACTACCGGGACAGGGGGCGTGGAGGCTACACCTTC. Translating gives CASSYYRDRGRGGYTF.

V is TRBV28 and J is TRBJ2-3; 14 nucleotides agree with TRBD2. Germline V gene lookup returns CDR1 MDHEN and CDR2 SYDVKM. The trim removed 6 bases at V and 5 bases at J, leaving 4 bases unmatched. The CDR3 loop spans 15 amino acids. CDR3 bases: TGTGCCAGCAGGGGGACTAGCGGGAGAGGAGATACGCAGTATTTT. The encoded protein is CASRGTSGRGDTQYF. Combining the CDR3 with reference TRBV28 and TRBJ2-3 gives the whole variable domain DVKVTQSSRYLVKRTGEKVFLECVQDMDHENMFWYRQDPGLGLRLIYFSYDVKMKEKGDIPEGYSVSREKKERFSLILESASTNQTSMYLCASRGTSGRGDTQYFGPGTRLTVL.

The chain is built from TRBV7-8 and TRBJ2-1, with 9 bases lining up with TRBD2. Germline assignment: CDR1 SGHVS and CDR2 FQNEAQ. The J segment lost 3 bases and the V segment lost 5 bases, leaving 8 bases of the junction unmatched. This CDR3 has 16 residues. This chain's CDR3 is CASSPISGGYYNEQFF. As DNA, the CDR3 is TGTGCCAGCAGCCCAATTAGCGGGGGATACTACAATGAGCAGTTCTTC.

This chain links TRBV28 with TRBJ2-3; 14 bases line up with TRBD2. The CDR3 is 16 residues long. Germline CDR1 reads MDHEN; CDR2 reads SYDVKM. J lost 5 bases, V lost 5 bases, and 6 bases had no gene match. The CDR3 loop reads CASSTGTSGRQDTQYF. The CDR3, as DNA: TGTGCCAGCAGTACTGGGACTAGCGGGAGACAAGATACGCAGTATTTT.